This T cell receptor (beta chain) comes out of a study of cytomegalovirus exposure and HLA in healthy donors. This clone came up a few times. Antigen: not known. The CDR3 has 13 amino acids. CDR1 and CDR2 from the germline V gene are MNHEY and SMNVEV (reference sequence). Trimming cost V 8 bases and J 2 bases, with 13 bases left between them. Study-wide findings and caveats: Later analysis associated a missense DCLRE1C variant with TCR beta V- and J-gene trimming.

The PCR contained 60 Vbeta and 13 Jbeta primers. TCRdb's copy holds only in-frame clones and misses some; the assay was immunoSEQ multiplex PCR. The data hold about 120,000 clones, with 65% to 85% observed a single time. The sequenced sample consisted of PBMCs. The TCR comes from a middle-aged man in good health and CMV-seropositive. The V and J genes are TRBV27 and TRBJ2-7; weak D call: TRBD2 (5 bases). Written as DNA, the CDR3 is TGTGCCAGCGCCGAAGCGGTAGCCTACGAGCAGTACTTC. Amino acid sequence: CASAEAVAYEQYF.